The 20 T cell receptor beta chains below were found in one sample sequenced in a study of T-cell memory formation after mild COVID-19. TCRdb analysed the 5' RACE reads with MiXCR anew, one entry per CDR3 protein. Counted here are fewer than 700,000 distinct CDR3 sequences, about a fifth occurring once; the ten biggest clones make up around 8.4%. Input material: PBMCs or a T cell subset sorted from them (not recorded which). The receptors were gathered from an adult woman who had mild COVID-19 (a few samples of this study predate the infection). Cell type and time point are not known.

CDR3 sequence (DNA): TGTGCCAGCAGCCCCGGGTGGGGACAGGGCACTGAAGCTTTCTTT. Its protein is CASSPGWGQGTEAFF. The gene calls are TRBV11-1 and TRBJ1-1; 9 bases fit TRBD1. The CDR3 loop spans 15 amino acids. Germline V gene lookup returns CDR1 SGHAT and CDR2 FQDESV (reference sequence). With 5 bases clipped from V and 4 bases from J, the junction kept 8 bases outside the gene matches. Full variable domain (remainder filled in from reference TRBV11-1 and TRBJ1-1): EAEVAQSPRYKITEKSQAVAFWCDPISGHATLYWYRQILGQGPELLVQFQDESVVDDSQLPKDRFSAERLKGVDSTLKIQPAELGDSAMYLCASSPGWGQGTEAFFGQGTRLTVV.

On this clonotype itself: An end of the junction does not agree with germline; a read error may underlie this. This chain links TRBV12-3 or TRBV12-4 with TRBJ2-1; D is perhaps TRBD1 (7 bases). The CDR3 runs to 14 residues. CDR3 sequence (DNA): TGTGCCAGCAGCCAGGGGGGCGGCTACAGTGAGCAGTTCTTC. It yields the protein CASSQGGGYSEQFF.

This clonotype occurred a few times. V and J are TRBV4-1 and TRBJ2-7; no reliable D call. Germline lookup yields CDR1 MGHRA and CDR2 YSYEKL. Trimming cost V 1 base and J 3 bases, with 10 bases left between them. The CDR3 has 14 amino acids. CDR3 coding DNA: TGCGCCAGCAGCCAAGGGTCTGGAGTCTACGAGCAGTACTTC. Protein sequence: CASSQGSGVYEQYF.

The gene calls are TRBV6-5 and TRBJ1-2, with 7 nucleotides matching TRBD1. V lost 6 bases, J lost 6 bases, and 7 bases stayed unmatched. Germline CDR1 and CDR2: MNHEY and SVGAGI. The CDR3 length is 13 residues. The CDR3 DNA follows: TGTGCCAGCAGAATCCGGCAGGGGGATGGCTACACCTTC. Protein sequence: CASRIRQGDGYTF.

The sample holds a few counts of this clonotype. The V gene is TRBV6-2 or TRBV6-3, the J gene TRBJ2-1, with D possibly TRBD2 on 6 matching bases. V lost 3 bases and J lost 4, with 19 bases in between. This CDR3 is built from 17 residues. The germline gives CDR1 MNHEY, CDR2 SVGEGT. The CDR3 region has the DNA TGTGCCAGCAGTTATTTCGGCCGGGCTAGCGTATACAATGAGCAGTTCTTC. Protein sequence: CASSYFGRASVYNEQFF.

The chain has TRBV24-1 and TRBJ2-1, with 8 bases matching TRBD2. Germline loops: CDR1 KGHDR, CDR2 SFDVKD. This CDR3 comprises 13 residues. The J segment lost 7 bases and the V segment lost 6 bases, leaving 4 bases of the junction unmatched. In DNA, the CDR3 is TGTGCCACCAGTCCAGCGGGGGTAAATGAGCAGTTCTTC. This translates into CATSPAGVNEQFF.

Note on this clonotype: Germline and junction disagree at one end, which may indicate a read error. The chain employs TRBV18 and TRBJ2-5, with 7 nucleotides matching TRBD1. The CDR3 sequence is 12 residues long. Germline V gene data show CDR1 as KGHSH and CDR2 as LQKENI. The CDR3 loop reads CASSPLDRDPNF. In DNA form, the CDR3 reads TGTGCCAGCTCACCACTCGACAGGGACCCCAACTTC.

The CDR3 nucleotides read TGTGCCAGCAGCCAAGTTTCTTTACCCTACGAGCAGTACTTC. Its protein product is CASSQVSLPYEQYF. J is TRBJ2-7 and V is TRBV14; D not certain. There are 14 residues in the CDR3. V was trimmed by 1 base and J by 2 bases, leaving 9 bases between them. Germline CDR1 reads SGHDN; CDR2 reads FVKESK.

Only a few counts were recorded for this clonotype. The chain combines TRBV10-3 with TRBJ1-1, with D possibly TRBD1 on 6 matching bases. Per germline, CDR1 ENHRY and CDR2 SYGVKD. Trimming took 0 bases from V and 4 from J, leaving 21 bases between them. CDR3 length equals 18 residues. CDR3 region: CAISESNGGQPRGTEAFF. The CDR3 DNA is TGTGCCATCAGTGAGTCGAACGGTGGACAGCCAAGGGGCACTGAAGCTTTCTTT.

This clonotype was detected only a few times. The V call is TRBV18, the J call TRBJ2-4, with 7 bases fitting TRBD2. Per the germline V gene, CDR1 is KGHSH and CDR2 is LQKENI. Losses at the gene ends were 2 bases for V and 0 bases for J; bases not matched to a gene: 7. This CDR3 is 17 amino acids long. Here the CDR3 DNA reads TGTGCCAGCTCACCAAGTCCGGGACTACTAGCCAAAAACATTCAGTACTTC. This codes for CASSPSPGLLAKNIQYF.

The V call is TRBV10-3, the J call TRBJ2-3; D perhaps matches TRBD2 (5 bases). This CDR3 has 17 amino acids. CDR1 and CDR2 (germline): ENHRY, SYGVKD. V shed 1 base and J shed 2 bases, with 16 bases lying between them. The CDR3 region is CAISEFPGTTSTDTQYF. CDR3 coding DNA: TGTGCCATCAGTGAGTTTCCGGGAACCACCTCCACAGATACGCAGTATTTT.

This clonotype was seen only a few times. This CDR3 is CASSSALGRSSGANVLTF. The CDR3 coding sequence is TGTGCCAGCAGCTCCGCCTTAGGACGGAGCTCTGGGGCCAACGTCCTGACTTTC. This chain joins TRBV13 and TRBJ2-6; unclear D gene. Germline V CDR1 and CDR2: PRHDT, FYEKMQ (reference sequence). The CDR3 is 18 residues long. Deletions cut 4 bases from V and 0 bases from J, with 16 bases between.

This clonotype was seen a few times. The chain has TRBV3-1 and TRBJ2-1, with D uncertain. Per germline, CDR1 LGHDT and CDR2 YNNKEL (reference sequence). The CDR3 length is 12 residues. Trimming left V 4 bases short and J 9 bases short, with 10 bases between. CDR3 nucleotide sequence: TGTGCCAGCAGCCGTGCATCCGCTGAGCAGTTCTTC. The encoded protein is CASSRASAEQFF.

The CDR3 is CASSLEAREETQYF. In nucleotides, the CDR3 is TGTGCCAGCAGCTTAGAGGCTAGGGAGGAGACCCAGTACTTC. This sequence joins TRBV7-2 and TRBJ2-5; tentatively, D is TRBD2 (5 bases). From germline, CDR1 is SGHTA and CDR2 FQGNSA. Trimming took off 1 base at V and 5 bases at J, with 11 bases between the two ends. This CDR3 region has 14 residues.

The chain couples TRBV7-2 to TRBJ2-1; D is undetermined. V lost 2 bases to trimming and J lost 10 bases, with 9 bases between them. This CDR3 spans 12 amino acids. Looked up from germline, CDR1 is SGHTA and CDR2 is FQGNSA. In DNA form, the CDR3 reads TGTGCCAGCAGCTTAAACCTCGGGGAGCAGTTCTTC. Encoded protein: CASSLNLGEQFF. The variable domain in full, with the rest retrieved from reference TRBV7-2 and TRBJ2-1, is GAGVSQSPSNKVTEKGKDVELRCDPISGHTALYWYRQSLGQGLEFLIYFQGNSAPDKSGLPSDRFSAERTGGSVSTLTIQRTQQEDSAVYLCASSLNLGEQFFGPGTRLTVL.

The rearrangement uses TRBV27 and TRBJ1-2; D uncertain. V was shortened by 6 bases and J by 7 bases, with 18 bases between the two germline ends. The CDR3 loop spans 14 amino acids. Germline V lookup: CDR1 MNHEY, CDR2 SMNVEV (reference sequence). The CDR3 DNA sequence: TGTGCCAGCAGCTTCTCTGGAGGGCTTAGTGGCTACACCTTC. Translated, it gives CASSFSGGLSGYTF.

This clonotype was detected only a few times. J is TRBJ1-2 and V is TRBV3-1; D not resolved. The CDR3 is made up of 14 amino acids. Trimming shortened V by 4 bases and J by 5 bases, and 14 bases separated the two germline ends. Germline V gives CDR1 LGHDT, CDR2 YNNKEL (reference sequence). CDR3 bases: TGTGCCAGCAGCCGTCTCACGGATAGTTATGGCTACACCTTC. This gives the protein CASSRLTDSYGYTF. Filled out from reference TRBV3-1 and TRBJ1-2, the complete variable domain reads DTAVSQTPKYLVTQMGNDKSIKCEQNLGHDTMYWYKQDSKKFLKIMFSYNNKELIINETVPNRFSPKSPDKAHLNLHINSLELGDSAVYFCASSRLTDSYGYTFGSGTRLTVV.

This clonotype has a handful of counts. The chain uses TRBV12-3 or TRBV12-4 and TRBJ2-1; no reliable D call. This CDR3 spans 15 amino acids. V was clipped by 6 bases and J by 0 bases, with 12 bases between them. The CDR3 DNA is TGTGCCAGCAGAAAGGGCGTGAGCTCCTACAATGAGCAGTTCTTC. It translates to CASRKGVSSYNEQFF.

This clonotype was observed a few times. The gene calls are TRBV7-2 and TRBJ2-1; 7 nucleotides align to TRBD2. The germline gives CDR1 SGHTA, CDR2 FQGNSA. Losses at the gene ends were 5 bases for V and 0 bases for J; bases not matched to a gene: 16. The CDR3 consists of 19 residues. DNA for the CDR3: TGTGCCAGCAGCCTCCGGGCGGGAGTAGGGCCTCGCTCCTACAATGAGCAGTTCTTC. Its translation: CASSLRAGVGPRSYNEQFF.

This clonotype was found a few times. This sequence joins TRBV29-1 and TRBJ1-2; D uncertain. CDR1 is SQVTM and CDR2 is ANQGSEA in the germline V gene. The CDR3 spans 12 residues. The CDR3 sequence is CTVLTENYGYTF. The CDR3 region has the DNA TGCACCGTGCTGACTGAGAACTATGGCTACACCTTC.